This T cell receptor beta chain was documented in a study of blood T cell repertoires in COVID-19. The wider study: There were acute and convalescent COVID-19 samples, and they came from the United States, Italy and Spain.

From germline, CDR1 is LGHDT and CDR2 YNNKEL (reference sequence). The CDR3 has 18 amino acids. Trimming took 4 bases from V and 4 from J; bases not matched to a gene: 11. The age range of participants was about 18 to 89 years, with residence in about two dozen US areas. Which cohort a participant joined came from the clinical history participants gave. Authors' data handling: Amplification from reference gene primers served as the basis for estimated nucleated cell counts. Sequencing used immunoSEQ multiplex PCR; TCRdb keeps in-frame clones, though not all of them. V and J calls and clone size are as listed in that table; D and trimming were resolved from the DNA. This table holds about 200,000 clones, around 90% found once.

The source of this sequence is a woman aged 25 to 39 who had recovered from COVID-19. Sequences were obtained from PBMCs or T cells enriched from blood (not recorded which). V is TRBV3-1 (or the pseudogene TRBV3-2) and J is TRBJ1-4, with 11 bases lining up with TRBD1. The CDR3 bases are TGTGCCAGCAGCCCGGGACAGGGGGATGGGGCGGATAATGAAAAACTGTTTTTT. It specifies CASSPGQGDGADNEKLFF.